One and the same sample provided the 18 T cell receptor beta chains below, sequenced in a study of T cell responses to AZD1222 COVID-19 vaccine. This table comes from immunoSEQ multiplex PCR, and its TCRdb copy is limited to in-frame clones, with some not included. The table includes around 120,000 clones, about 91% detected once. Specimen: peripheral blood, collected on day 0 of AZD1222 vaccination. The receptor source for this set is an adult in good health.

This chain joins TRBV7-3 and TRBJ1-1; D call uncertain. The CDR3 length is 14 residues. CDR1 is SGHTA and CDR2 is FQGTGA in the germline V gene. With 1 base removed from V and 6 bases from J, the gap between germline ends came to 12 bases. The CDR3 reads CASSLKAGSAEAFF. The CDR3 nucleotides are TGTGCCAGCAGCTTAAAGGCGGGGAGCGCTGAAGCTTTCTTT.

The V gene is TRBV11-1, the J gene TRBJ1-1; D may be TRBD1 (5 bases). Trimming took off 5 bases at V and 0 bases at J, with 10 bases between the two ends. CDR3 size: 14 residues. CDR1 is SGHAT, CDR2 FQDESV, per germline (reference sequence). Here the CDR3 DNA reads TGTGCCAGCAGCCCGGGACGGTTGAACACTGAAGCTTTCTTT. Protein sequence: CASSPGRLNTEAFF. The full variable domain, with the rest looked up from reference TRBV11-1 and TRBJ1-1, is EAEVAQSPRYKITEKSQAVAFWCDPISGHATLYWYRQILGQGPELLVQFQDESVVDDSQLPKDRFSAERLKGVDSTLKIQPAELGDSAMYLCASSPGRLNTEAFFGQGTRLTVV.

This chain connects TRBV19 to TRBJ1-2; 7 bases are shared with TRBD1. Germline V CDR1 and CDR2: LNHDA, SQIVND (reference sequence). The CDR3 length is 17 residues. With V trimmed by 5 bases and J by 4 bases, 16 bases remained unmatched. The CDR3 is CASSSPDAGQTIYGYTF. In DNA, the CDR3 is TGTGCCAGTAGTTCCCCGGATGCGGGACAGACGATCTATGGCTACACCTTC.

This clone was seen just once. The gene calls are TRBV18 and TRBJ2-6; 7 bases fit TRBD1. The CDR3 has 17 amino acids. The J segment lost 0 bases and the V segment lost 4 bases, leaving 6 bases of the junction unmatched. CDR1 and CDR2 (germline): KGHSH, LQKENI. The CDR3 region is CASSRPGQSSGANVLTF. CDR3 coding DNA: TGTGCCAGCTCACGACCGGGACAGTCCTCTGGGGCCAACGTCCTGACTTTC.

The V gene is TRBV21-1, the J gene TRBJ1-5; TRBD1 reflects the table's D call only, with no check against the DNA. TRBV21-1 is annotated as a pseudogene. The CDR3 loop spans 16 amino acids. The CDR3 spells CASSGQVLYSNQPQHF. DNA for the CDR3: TGTGCCAGCAGCGGACAGGTACTGTATAGCAATCAGCCCCAGCATTTT.

This clone was recorded once. The chain is built from TRBV11-2 and TRBJ2-3; 15 bases fit TRBD2. CDR1 is SGHAT, CDR2 FQNNGV, per germline. The CDR3 loop spans 18 amino acids. V gave up 5 bases and J gave up 4 bases; unmatched junction bases: 10. CDR3 residues: CASSERTSGGARADTQYF. CDR3 bases: TGTGCCAGCAGCGAGCGGACTAGCGGGGGGGCCCGCGCAGATACGCAGTATTTT.

This sequence joins TRBV6-5 and TRBJ1-5, with D possibly matching TRBD1 (5 bases). The CDR3 runs 14 residues. The germline V gene has CDR1 MNHEY and CDR2 SVGAGI. Trimming cost V 10 bases and J 5 bases, with 18 bases left between them. DNA of the CDR3: TGTGCCACCCGTCCCCGGGGGGATGATCAGCCCCAGCATTTT. It translates to CATRPRGDDQPQHF.

The rearrangement links TRBV20-1 to TRBJ2-7; unclear D gene. CDR1 and CDR2 (germline): DFQATT, SNEGSKA (reference sequence). The length of the CDR3 is 14 residues. Trimming stripped 3 bases from V and 2 bases from J, with 14 bases between. The CDR3 loop reads CSASGRPNPYEQYF. Written as DNA, the CDR3 is TGCAGTGCTAGTGGGCGACCCAATCCCTACGAGCAGTACTTC.

This clone was seen only a few times. The chain is built from TRBV14 and TRBJ1-5, with TRBD1 matching over 7 bases. CDR1 and CDR2 from the germline V gene are SGHDN and FVKESK. The CDR3 spans 15 residues. J lost 7 bases, V lost 1 base, and 7 bases had no gene match. This chain's CDR3 is CASSQATGRRQPQHF. The CDR3 DNA sequence: TGTGCCAGCAGCCAAGCGACAGGGAGGCGACAGCCCCAGCATTTT.

The CDR3 protein is CASSRATSGGANEQFF. The CDR3 coding sequence is TGTGCCAGCAGCCGCGCGACTAGCGGGGGGGCCAATGAGCAGTTCTTC. The rearrangement uses TRBV5-8 and TRBJ2-1, with TRBD2 matching over 14 bases. This CDR3 region has 16 residues. With 4 bases clipped from V and 6 bases from J, the junction kept 6 bases outside the gene matches. The germline gives CDR1 SGHTS, CDR2 YDEGEE.

This chain joins TRBV7-9 and TRBJ1-1, with no clear D. The CDR3 totals 17 residues. V was cut by 5 bases and J by 8 bases, with 27 bases left in between. The germline V gene has CDR1 SEHNR and CDR2 FQNEAQ (reference sequence). In DNA form, the CDR3 reads TGTGCCAGCAGCCCGACCCGCGATGTCTGGGAGGGAAGGGAAGCTTTCTTT. This codes for CASSPTRDVWEGREAFF.

CDR3 DNA: TGTGCCAGCAGCTTAGGCATAAACACTGAAGCTTTCTTT. Protein sequence: CASSLGINTEAFF. The J gene is TRBJ1-1, the V gene TRBV7-9; no definite D call. The CDR3 totals 13 residues. Trimming pared 1 base from V and 2 bases from J, leaving 5 bases between. Germline assignment: CDR1 SEHNR and CDR2 FQNEAQ (reference sequence).

The V call is TRBV24-1, the J call TRBJ2-5, with 8 bases matching TRBD2. V lost 7 bases to trimming and J lost 4 bases; unmatched junction nucleotides: 7. The CDR3 length is 14 residues. Per the germline V gene, CDR1 is KGHDR and CDR2 is SFDVKD. The CDR3: CATSPGGAGETQYF. The CDR3 region has the DNA TGTGCCACCAGCCCCGGGGGGGCCGGAGAGACCCAGTACTTC.

J is TRBJ1-2 and V is TRBV6-5; D is perhaps TRBD1 (6 bases). This CDR3 has 13 amino acids. The germline gives CDR1 MNHEY, CDR2 SVGAGI. V was trimmed by 5 bases and J by 4 bases, leaving 11 bases between them. CDR3 loop: CASSTQGSYGYTF. DNA of the CDR3: TGTGCCAGCAGTACACAGGGTTCCTATGGCTACACCTTC.

This clone was observed a single time. This sequence joins TRBV19 and TRBJ2-3; unclear D gene. This CDR3 comprises 15 residues. In germline, CDR1 is LNHDA, CDR2 SQIVND (reference sequence). V lost 3 bases to trimming and J lost 2 bases, with 12 bases between them. The CDR3 DNA is TGTGCCAGTAGTATGAATACACTAAACACAGATACGCAGTATTTT. This codes for CASSMNTLNTDTQYF.

The rearrangement joins TRBV5-1 to TRBJ1-2; 9 bases fit TRBD1. Unmatched junction bases numbered 14, after V lost 9 bases and J lost 5 bases. The CDR3 runs 15 residues. Germline V gene lookup returns CDR1 SGHRS and CDR2 YFSETQ. CDR3 sequence: CATSPEGQGMYGYTF. CDR3 nucleotides: TGCGCCACCTCGCCAGAAGGACAGGGGATGTATGGCTACACCTTC.

This chain joins TRBV6-6 and TRBJ2-7, with D tentatively TRBD1 (5 bases). Looked up from germline, CDR1 is MNHNY and CDR2 is SVGAGI (reference sequence). CDR3 length equals 11 residues. V lost 3 bases and J 6 bases, leaving 6 bases between the germline ends. The CDR3 DNA reads as TGTGCCAGCAGTTATGGGGCCGAGCAGTACTTC. Translation gives CASSYGAEQYF.

The chain recombines TRBV11-2 with TRBJ1-2, with D unclear. The CDR3 covers 15 residues. Germline V gene data show CDR1 as SGHAT and CDR2 as FQNNGV. V gave up 0 bases and J gave up 7 bases, with 15 bases separating them. CDR3 sequence: CASSLDPDWASGYTF. CDR3 bases: TGTGCCAGCAGCTTAGATCCGGACTGGGCTAGTGGCTACACCTTC. The full variable domain, rest sourced from reference TRBV11-2 and TRBJ1-2, is EAGVAQSPRYKIIEKRQSVAFWCNPISGHATLYWYQQILGQGPKLLIQFQNNGVVDDSQLPKDRFSAERLKGVDSTLKIQPAKLEDSAVYLCASSLDPDWASGYTFGSGTRLTVV.